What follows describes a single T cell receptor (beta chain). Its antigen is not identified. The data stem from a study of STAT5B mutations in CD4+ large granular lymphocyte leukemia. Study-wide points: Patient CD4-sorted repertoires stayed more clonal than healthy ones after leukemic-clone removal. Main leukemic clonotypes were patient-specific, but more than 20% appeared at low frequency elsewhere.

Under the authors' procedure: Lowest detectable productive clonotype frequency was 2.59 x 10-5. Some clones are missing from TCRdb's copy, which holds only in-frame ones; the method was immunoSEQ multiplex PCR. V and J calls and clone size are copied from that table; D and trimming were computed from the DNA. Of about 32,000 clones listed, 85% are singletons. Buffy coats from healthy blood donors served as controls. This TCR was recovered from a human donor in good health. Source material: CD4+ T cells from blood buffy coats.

This CDR3 reads CASSRDYTGELFF. Written as DNA, the CDR3 is TGTGCCAGCAGTCGGGATTACACCGGGGAGCTGTTTTTT. The chain combines TRBV2 with TRBJ2-2; D is perhaps TRBD2 (5 bases). The V and J ends lost 5 bases and 3 bases respectively, with 7 bases between them. The CDR3 extends over 13 amino acids. The germline V gene encodes CDR1 SNHLY and CDR2 FYNNEI.